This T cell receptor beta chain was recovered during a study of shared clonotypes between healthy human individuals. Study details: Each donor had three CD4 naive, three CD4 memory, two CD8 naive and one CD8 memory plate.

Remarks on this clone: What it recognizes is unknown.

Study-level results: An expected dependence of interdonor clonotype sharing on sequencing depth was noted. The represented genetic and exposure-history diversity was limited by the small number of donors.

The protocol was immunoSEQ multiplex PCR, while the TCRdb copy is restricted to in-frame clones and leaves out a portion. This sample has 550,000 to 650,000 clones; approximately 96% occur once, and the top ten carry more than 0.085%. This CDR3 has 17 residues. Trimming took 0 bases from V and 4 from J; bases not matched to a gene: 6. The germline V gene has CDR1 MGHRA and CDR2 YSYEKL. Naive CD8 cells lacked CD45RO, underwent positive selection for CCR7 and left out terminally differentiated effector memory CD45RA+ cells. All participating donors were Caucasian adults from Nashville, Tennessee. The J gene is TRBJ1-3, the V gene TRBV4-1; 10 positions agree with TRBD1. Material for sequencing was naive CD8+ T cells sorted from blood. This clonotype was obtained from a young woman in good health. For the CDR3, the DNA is TGCGCCAGCAGCCAAGAAGGTGGGACAGGGGACGGAAACACCATATATTTT. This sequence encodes CASSQEGGTGDGNTIYF.